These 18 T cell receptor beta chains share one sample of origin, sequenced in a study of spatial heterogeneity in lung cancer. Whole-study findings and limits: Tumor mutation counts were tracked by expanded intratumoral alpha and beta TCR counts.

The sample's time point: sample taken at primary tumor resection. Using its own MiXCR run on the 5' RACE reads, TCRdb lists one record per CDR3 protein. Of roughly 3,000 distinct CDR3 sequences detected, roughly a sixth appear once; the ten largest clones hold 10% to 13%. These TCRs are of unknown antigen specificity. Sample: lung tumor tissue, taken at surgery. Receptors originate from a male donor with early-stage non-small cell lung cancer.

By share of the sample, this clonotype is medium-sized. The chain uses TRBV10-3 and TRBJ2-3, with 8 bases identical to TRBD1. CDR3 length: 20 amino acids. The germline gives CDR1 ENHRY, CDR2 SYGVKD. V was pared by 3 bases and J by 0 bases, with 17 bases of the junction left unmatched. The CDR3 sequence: CAISDWAGGNPRSSTDTQYF. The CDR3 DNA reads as TGTGCCATCAGTGATTGGGCAGGGGGCAATCCGCGTTCTAGCACAGATACGCAGTATTTT.

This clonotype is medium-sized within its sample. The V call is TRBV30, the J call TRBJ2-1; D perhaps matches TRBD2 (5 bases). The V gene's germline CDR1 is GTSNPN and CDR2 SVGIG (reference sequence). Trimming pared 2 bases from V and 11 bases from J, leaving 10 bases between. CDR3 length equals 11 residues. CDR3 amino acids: CAWSTVGKQFF. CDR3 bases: TGTGCCTGGAGTACGGTCGGGAAGCAGTTCTTC.

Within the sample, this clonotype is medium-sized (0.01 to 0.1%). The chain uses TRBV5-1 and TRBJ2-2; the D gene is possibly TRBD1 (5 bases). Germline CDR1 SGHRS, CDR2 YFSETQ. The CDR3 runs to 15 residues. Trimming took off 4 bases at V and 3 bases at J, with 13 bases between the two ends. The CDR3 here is CASSQGQGYTGELFF. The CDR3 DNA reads TGCGCCAGCAGCCAAGGACAAGGATACACCGGGGAGCTGTTTTTT.

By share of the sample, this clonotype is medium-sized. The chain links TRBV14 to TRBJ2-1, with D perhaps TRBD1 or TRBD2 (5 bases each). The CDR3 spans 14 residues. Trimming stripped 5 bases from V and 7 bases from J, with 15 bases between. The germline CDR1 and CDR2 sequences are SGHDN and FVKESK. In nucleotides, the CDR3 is TGTGCCAGCAGCTCTCCTCGGGGCCTGAATGAGCAGTTCTTC. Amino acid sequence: CASSSPRGLNEQFF.

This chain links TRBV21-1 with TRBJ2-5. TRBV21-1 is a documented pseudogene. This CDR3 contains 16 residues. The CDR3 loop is CASSSTKDQTGETQYF. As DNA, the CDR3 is TGTGCCAGCAGCTCCACCAAGGACCAGACCGGAGAGACCCAGTACTTC.

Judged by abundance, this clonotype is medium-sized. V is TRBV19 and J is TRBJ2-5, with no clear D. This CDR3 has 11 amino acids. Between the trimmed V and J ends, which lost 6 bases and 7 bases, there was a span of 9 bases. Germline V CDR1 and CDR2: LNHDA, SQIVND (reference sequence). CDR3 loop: CASSLESTQYF. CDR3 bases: TGTGCCAGTAGCCTCGAGTCGACCCAGTACTTC.

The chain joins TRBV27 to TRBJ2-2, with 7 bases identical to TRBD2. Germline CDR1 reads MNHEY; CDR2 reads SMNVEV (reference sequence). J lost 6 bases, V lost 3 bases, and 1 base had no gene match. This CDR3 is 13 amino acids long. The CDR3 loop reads CASSFTSAGELFF. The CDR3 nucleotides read TGTGCCAGCAGTTTCACTAGCGCCGGGGAGCTGTTTTTT.

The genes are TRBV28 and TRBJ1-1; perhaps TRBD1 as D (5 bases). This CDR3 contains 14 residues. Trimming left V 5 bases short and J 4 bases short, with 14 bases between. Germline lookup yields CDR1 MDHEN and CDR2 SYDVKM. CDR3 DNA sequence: TGTGCCAGCAGTCTAAGGGGAGATAGCACTGAAGCTTTCTTT. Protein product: CASSLRGDSTEAFF.

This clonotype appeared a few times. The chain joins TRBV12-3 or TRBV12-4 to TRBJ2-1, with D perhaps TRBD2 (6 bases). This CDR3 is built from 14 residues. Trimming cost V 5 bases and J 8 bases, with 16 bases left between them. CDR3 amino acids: CASSPSRASDEQFF. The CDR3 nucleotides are TGTGCCAGCAGTCCCTCTCGGGCTAGCGATGAGCAGTTCTTC.

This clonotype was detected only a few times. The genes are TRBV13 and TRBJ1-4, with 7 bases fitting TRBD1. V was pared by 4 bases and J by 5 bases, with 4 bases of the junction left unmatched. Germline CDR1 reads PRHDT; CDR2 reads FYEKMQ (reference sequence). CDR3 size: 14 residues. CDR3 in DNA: TGTGCCAGCAGCTCGGGACAGAGAAATGAAAAACTGTTTTTT. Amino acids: CASSSGQRNEKLFF.

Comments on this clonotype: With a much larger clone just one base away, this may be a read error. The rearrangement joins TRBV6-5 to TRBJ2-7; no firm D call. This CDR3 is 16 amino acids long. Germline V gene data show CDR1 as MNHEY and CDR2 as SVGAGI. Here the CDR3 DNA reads TGTGCCAGCAGATACTCATGGGATGGGTCTACTGCCGAGCAGTACTTC. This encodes CASRYSWDGSTAEQYF.

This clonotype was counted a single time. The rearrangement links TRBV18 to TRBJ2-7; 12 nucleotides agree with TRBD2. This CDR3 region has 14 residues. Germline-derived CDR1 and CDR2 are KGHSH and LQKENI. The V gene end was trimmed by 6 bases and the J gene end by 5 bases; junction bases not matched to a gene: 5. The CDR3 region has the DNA TGTGCCAGCTCTCGGACTAGCGGGAAAGACGAGCAGTACTTC. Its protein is CASSRTSGKDEQYF.

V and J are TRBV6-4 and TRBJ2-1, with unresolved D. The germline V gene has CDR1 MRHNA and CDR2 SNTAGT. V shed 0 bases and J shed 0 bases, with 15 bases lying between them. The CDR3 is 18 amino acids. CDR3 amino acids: CASSDSLPFDSSYNEQFF. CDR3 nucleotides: TGTGCCAGCAGTGACTCCCTACCATTTGATAGCTCCTACAATGAGCAGTTCTTC.

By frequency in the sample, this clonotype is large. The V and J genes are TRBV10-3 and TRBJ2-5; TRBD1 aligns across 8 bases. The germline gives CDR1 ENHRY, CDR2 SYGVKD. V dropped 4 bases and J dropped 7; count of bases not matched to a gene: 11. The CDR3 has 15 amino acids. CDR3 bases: TGTGCCATCAGTGTCCAAGGACAGGGTGTGAGGACCCAGTACTTC. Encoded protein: CAISVQGQGVRTQYF.

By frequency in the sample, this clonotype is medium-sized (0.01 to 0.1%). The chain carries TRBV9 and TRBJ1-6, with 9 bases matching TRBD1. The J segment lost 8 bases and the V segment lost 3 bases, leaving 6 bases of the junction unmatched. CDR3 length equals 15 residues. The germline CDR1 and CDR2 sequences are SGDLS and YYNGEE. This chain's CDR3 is CASSATGGSDSPLHF. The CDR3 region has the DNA TGTGCCAGCAGCGCTACAGGGGGCTCGGATTCACCCCTCCACTTT.

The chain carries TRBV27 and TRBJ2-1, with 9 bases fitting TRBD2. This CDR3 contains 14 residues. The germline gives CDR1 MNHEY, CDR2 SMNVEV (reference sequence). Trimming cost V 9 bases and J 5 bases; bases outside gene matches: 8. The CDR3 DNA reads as TGTGCCAGTACATCGGGGACTAGCAACAATGAGCAGTTCTTC. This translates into CASTSGTSNNEQFF.

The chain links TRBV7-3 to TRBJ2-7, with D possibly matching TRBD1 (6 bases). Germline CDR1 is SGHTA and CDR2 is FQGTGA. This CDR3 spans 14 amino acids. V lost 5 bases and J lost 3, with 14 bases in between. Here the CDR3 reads CASSPKDRHYEQYF. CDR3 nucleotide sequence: TGTGCCAGCAGCCCCAAGGACAGACACTACGAGCAGTACTTC.

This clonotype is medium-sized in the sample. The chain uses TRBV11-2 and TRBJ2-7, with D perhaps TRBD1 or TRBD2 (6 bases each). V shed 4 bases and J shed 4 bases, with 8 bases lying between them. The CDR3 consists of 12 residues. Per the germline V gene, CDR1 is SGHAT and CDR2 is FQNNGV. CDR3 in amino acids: CASSWGAYEQYF. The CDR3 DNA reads TGTGCCAGCAGCTGGGGGGCATACGAGCAGTACTTC.